The 28 T cell receptor beta chains listed next were all sequenced from one sample in a study of T cells after yellow fever vaccination. TCRdb passed the 5' RACE reads through MiXCR, listing each CDR3 protein once. The sample comprises about 210,000 distinct CDR3 sequences, under 3.5% of which are singletons, and 3.2% rests with the top ten. This specimen consisted of CD4+ T cells sorted from PBMCs, obtained 10 days after the yellow fever booster vaccination. The receptors come from a man between 18 and 29 years old who received the YFV17D yellow fever vaccine.

This clonotype occurred many times. The gene calls are TRBV5-1 and TRBJ2-7; the D gene is possibly TRBD1 (6 bases). Germline-derived CDR1 and CDR2 are SGHRS and YFSETQ. With 4 bases removed from V and 9 bases from J, the gap between germline ends came to 20 bases. There are 14 residues in the CDR3. The CDR3 DNA sequence: TGCGCCAGCAGCCTCCGACAGGCCCGAGGAGGGCAGTACTTC. This encodes CASSLRQARGGQYF.

This clonotype has only one observation. The gene calls are TRBV7-9 and TRBJ2-2, with D unresolved. The CDR3 is made up of 12 amino acids. V was trimmed by 2 bases and J by 7 bases, leaving 5 bases between them. Germline CDR1 reads SEHNR; CDR2 reads FQNEAQ (reference sequence). The DNA of the CDR3 is TGTGCCAGCAGCTTATTTGGCGGGGAGCTGTTTTTT. Translating gives CASSLFGGELFF.

The table lists this clonotype with many counts. The chain employs TRBV5-6 and TRBJ1-1; D is unclear. The V end was cut by 4 bases, the J end by 1 base, with 8 bases between. CDR1 is SGHDT, CDR2 YYEEEE, per germline. The CDR3 length is 13 residues. The CDR3 nucleotides are TGTGCCAGCAGCCCGGTGGGGAACACTGAAGCTTTCTTT. Its protein product is CASSPVGNTEAFF.

This clonotype has at least ten counts. The CDR3 is CASKPGAQENIQYF. CDR3 coding DNA: TGCGCCAGCAAGCCGGGGGCTCAGGAAAACATTCAGTACTTC. The V gene is TRBV5-1, the J gene TRBJ2-4; D possibly matches TRBD1 or TRBD2 (6 bases each). The CDR3 loop spans 14 amino acids. CDR1 SGHRS and CDR2 YFSETQ come from the germline V gene. V was shortened by 6 bases and J by 5 bases, with 15 bases between the two germline ends. The entire variable domain, with the rest obtained from reference TRBV5-1 and TRBJ2-4, is as follows: KAGVTQTPRYLIKTRGQQVTLSCSPISGHRSVSWYQQTPGQGLQFLFEYFSETQRNKGNFPGRFSGRQFSNSRSEMNVSTLELGDSALYLCASKPGAQENIQYFGAGTRLSVL.

This clonotype was picked up many times. The rearrangement joins TRBV6-6 to TRBJ1-6; tentative D call: TRBD1 (5 bases). Trimming took off 4 bases at V and 9 bases at J, with 16 bases between the two ends. The CDR3 covers 15 residues. Germline V gene data show CDR1 as MNHNY and CDR2 as SVGAGI (reference sequence). The CDR3 loop is CASSSQTRGSSPLHF. The CDR3 region has the DNA TGTGCCAGCAGTTCCCAGACGCGGGGGTCTTCACCCCTCCACTTT.

This clonotype was seen only a few times. The chain is built from TRBV19 and TRBJ1-5; TRBD1 matches at 8 bases. V lost 6 bases to trimming and J lost 6 bases; unmatched junction nucleotides: 16. The V gene's germline CDR1 is LNHDA and CDR2 SQIVND (reference sequence). The CDR3 consists of 17 residues. This CDR3 is CASSHPPGQGRSQPQHF. CDR3 DNA sequence: TGTGCCAGTAGCCACCCCCCAGGACAGGGAAGGAGTCAGCCCCAGCATTTT.

This clonotype was observed at least ten times. The chain couples TRBV9 to TRBJ2-1, with D possibly matching TRBD1 (6 bases). CDR1 and CDR2 (germline): SGDLS, YYNGEE. Trimming took off 4 bases at V and 11 bases at J, with 10 bases between the two ends. The CDR3 totals 11 residues. CDR3 in amino acids: CASSQGWQQFF. In DNA form, the CDR3 reads TGTGCCAGCAGCCAGGGGTGGCAGCAGTTCTTC.

This clonotype was seen ten or more times. The chain carries TRBV10-1 and TRBJ2-3; D remains ambiguous. This CDR3 is 13 amino acids long. Germline loops: CDR1 WNHNN, CDR2 SYGVQD (reference sequence). V was cut by 4 bases and J by 2 bases, with 7 bases left in between. CDR3 nucleotide sequence: TGCGCCAGCAGTGTCCGGCACACAGATACGCAGTATTTT. It translates to CASSVRHTDTQYF.

This clonotype was recorded many times. The chain links TRBV29-1 to TRBJ1-2, with D perhaps TRBD1 (5 bases). The CDR3 totals 14 residues. Trimming took 4 bases from V and 8 from J, leaving 20 bases between them. Per germline, CDR1 SQVTM and CDR2 ANQGSEA. For the CDR3, the DNA is TGCAGCGTTGGACAAGTGCAGGGCCCCGGGGGCTACACCTTC. Amino acids: CSVGQVQGPGGYTF.

This clonotype has only a few counts. This chain connects TRBV12-3 or TRBV12-4 to TRBJ1-2; D is unresolved. The CDR3 totals 13 residues. The V gene lost 2 bases and the J gene lost 4 bases, with 8 bases spanning the gap. The CDR3 region has the DNA TGTGCCAGCAGTTTAAGGGCCGGCTATGGCTACACCTTC. It specifies CASSLRAGYGYTF.

This clonotype was found many times. This sequence joins TRBV7-2 and TRBJ2-7; D may be TRBD1 (5 bases). Per the germline V gene, CDR1 is SGHTA and CDR2 is FQGNSA. V lost 5 bases and J lost 5, with 16 bases in between. The CDR3 has 14 amino acids. The CDR3 coding sequence is TGTGCCAGCAGCCAAGGGGTTGCGGAGAACGAGCAGTACTTC. Translation gives CASSQGVAENEQYF.

The V gene is TRBV5-1, the J gene TRBJ2-1; D call uncertain. V gave up 0 bases and J gave up 5 bases, with 12 bases separating them. The CDR3 has 15 residues. Germline assignment: CDR1 SGHRS and CDR2 YFSETQ. The CDR3 DNA reads TGCGCCAGCAGCTTGGCGGCCACTAACAACAATGAGCAGTTCTTC. Its protein is CASSLAATNNNEQFF.

This clonotype was seen many times. The rearrangement links TRBV5-1 to TRBJ2-5, with D unclear. Germline lookup yields CDR1 SGHRS and CDR2 YFSETQ. V dropped 0 bases and J dropped 0 bases, with 3 bases sitting between them. The CDR3 extends over 13 amino acids. The CDR3 coding sequence is TGCGCCAGCAGCTTGGTCCACCAAGAGACCCAGTACTTC. Protein product: CASSLVHQETQYF.

V usage is TRBV6-6 and J usage is TRBJ1-1; no clear D. The germline CDR1 and CDR2 sequences are MNHNY and SVGAGI (reference sequence). This CDR3 has 14 amino acids. V was shortened by 0 bases and J by 7 bases, with 12 bases between the two germline ends. Written as DNA, the CDR3 is TGTGCCAGCAGTTACTCGGTGCAACAAGGTGAAGCTTTCTTT. It yields the protein CASSYSVQQGEAFF.

This clonotype was counted many times. The chain has TRBV10-3 and TRBJ1-4; tentatively, D is TRBD1 (6 bases). The CDR3 totals 14 residues. Between the trimmed V and J ends, which lost 2 bases and 11 bases, there was a span of 15 bases. The germline gives CDR1 ENHRY, CDR2 SYGVKD. The CDR3 bases are TGTGCCATCAGTGAGCCTACAGGGAGAGGGAAACTGTTTTTT. As protein: CAISEPTGRGKLFF.

This clonotype was seen only a few times. This chain links TRBV29-1 with TRBJ1-1, with D uncertain. V was clipped by 6 bases and J by 1 base, with 15 bases between them. In germline, CDR1 is SQVTM, CDR2 ANQGSEA. The CDR3 covers 14 residues. The CDR3 DNA follows: TGCAGCGTAGGAAGGCGACACGCGAACACTGAAGCTTTCTTT. It translates to CSVGRRHANTEAFF.

This clonotype was observed a few times. The rearrangement joins TRBV4-2 to TRBJ2-7; 9 bases match TRBD2. Germline assignment: CDR1 LGHNA and CDR2 YNFKEQ. The CDR3 runs 16 residues. Germline trimming cut 0 bases from V and 5 bases from J; bases unmatched to any gene: 8. Here the CDR3 reads CASSQEGIAGVDEQYF. The CDR3 DNA is TGTGCCAGCAGCCAAGAAGGGATAGCGGGGGTAGACGAGCAGTACTTC.

Turning to this clonotype: A read error may produce the germline difference seen at one junction end. J is TRBJ2-5 and V is TRBV5-1; weak D call: TRBD1 (6 bases). CDR1 and CDR2 from the germline V gene are SGHRS and YFSETQ. This CDR3 comprises 14 residues. The CDR3, as DNA: TGCGCCAGCAGCTTGGGAAATGGAGTGGGGGCGCATCTCTTC. Translation: CASSLGNGVGAHLF.

This clonotype was picked up a small number of times. V gene TRBV25-1 combines with J gene TRBJ2-5; 9 nucleotides agree with TRBD2. The CDR3 length is 15 residues. Trimming at V came to 2 bases and at J to 1 base, leaving 2 bases not matched to a gene. Per the germline V gene, CDR1 is MGHDK and CDR2 is SYGVNS. The CDR3 region is CASSELAGIQETQYF. The DNA of the CDR3 is TGTGCCAGCAGTGAACTAGCGGGGATCCAAGAGACCCAGTACTTC.

There are a few counts of this clonotype. CDR3 DNA: TGTGCCAGCAGCTTGTCAGTACACAGGGGCCACGAGCAGTACGTC. This gives the protein CASSLSVHRGHEQYV. The V gene is TRBV7-2, the J gene TRBJ2-7; TRBD1 matches at 7 bases. The CDR3 spans 15 residues. After removal of 3 bases from V and 5 bases from J, the junction contained 10 bases not matched to a gene. CDR1 SGHTA and CDR2 FQGNSA come from the germline V gene.

This clonotype has a handful of counts. This chain links TRBV4-2 with TRBJ2-1; 10 bases align to TRBD2. Germline CDR1 is LGHNA and CDR2 is YNFKEQ. This CDR3 comprises 16 residues. V lost 4 bases and J lost 0; bases outside the gene matches: 3. CDR3 amino acids: CASSRIAGGSYNEQFF. CDR3 sequence (DNA): TGTGCCAGCAGCCGCATAGCGGGGGGCTCCTACAATGAGCAGTTCTTC.

This clonotype was picked up a small number of times. The chain uses TRBV6-1 and TRBJ1-1; tentatively, D is TRBD1 (6 bases). The CDR3 is 14 amino acids. Deletions cut 4 bases from V and 5 bases from J, with 14 bases between. The germline CDR1 and CDR2 sequences are MNHNS and SASEGT. The CDR3 nucleotides are TGTGCCAGCAGTGTTGCAGGGGTGAGGACTGAAGCTTTCTTT. This encodes CASSVAGVRTEAFF.

The V and J genes are TRBV12-3 or TRBV12-4 and TRBJ1-1; possible D gene TRBD1, 5 bases. This CDR3 spans 13 amino acids. Trimming removed 5 bases at V and 4 bases at J, with 11 bases between. The CDR3 bases are TGTGCCAGCAGTGCAGGGCCGGTCACTGAAGCTTTCTTT. This sequence encodes CASSAGPVTEAFF.

There are many counts of this clonotype. The chain carries TRBV4-3 and TRBJ2-1; 10 nucleotides agree with TRBD2. Germline CDR1 is LGHNA and CDR2 is YSLEER. The CDR3 has 14 amino acids. Trimming removed 0 bases from V and 8 bases from J; junction bases left unmatched: 1. For the CDR3, the DNA is TGCGCCAGCAGCCAAGAAGCGGGGGGGCATGAGCAGTTCTTC. Protein sequence: CASSQEAGGHEQFF.

The chain carries TRBV6-2 or TRBV6-3 and TRBJ2-7, with a possible D match to TRBD1 (6 bases). The CDR3 sequence is 13 residues long. V was cut by 6 bases and J by 6 bases, with 15 bases left in between. The germline V gene has CDR1 MNHEY and CDR2 SVGEGT. CDR3 in amino acids: CASRPSTGFEQYV. Here the CDR3 DNA reads TGTGCCAGCAGACCCAGCACAGGGTTCGAGCAGTACGTC.

This clonotype came up many times. V is TRBV12-3 or TRBV12-4 and J is TRBJ2-2; 7 bases fit TRBD1. The CDR3 extends over 13 amino acids. With V trimmed by 10 bases and J by 3 bases, 5 bases remained unmatched. CDR3 bases: TGTGCCACCCGGGACAGAGACACCGGGGAGCTGTTTTTT. Its protein is CATRDRDTGELFF.

The chain couples TRBV20-1 to TRBJ1-5; 11 bases are shared with TRBD1. The trim removed 0 bases at V and 4 bases at J, leaving 5 bases unmatched. The CDR3 runs 16 residues. From germline, CDR1 is DFQATT and CDR2 SNEGSKA (reference sequence). The CDR3, as DNA: TGCAGTGCTAGAGATGGTGGGACAGGGGGGAATCAGCCCCAGCATTTT. It encodes CSARDGGTGGNQPQHF.

This clonotype was observed many times. The rearrangement joins TRBV12-3 or TRBV12-4 to TRBJ2-3; TRBD1 agrees at 10 bases. This CDR3 has 15 amino acids. The J segment lost 1 base and the V segment lost 6 bases, leaving 4 bases of the junction unmatched. The CDR3 loop is CASRRDRGGTDTQYF. Written as DNA, the CDR3 is TGTGCCAGCAGGCGGGACAGGGGAGGCACAGATACGCAGTATTTT.